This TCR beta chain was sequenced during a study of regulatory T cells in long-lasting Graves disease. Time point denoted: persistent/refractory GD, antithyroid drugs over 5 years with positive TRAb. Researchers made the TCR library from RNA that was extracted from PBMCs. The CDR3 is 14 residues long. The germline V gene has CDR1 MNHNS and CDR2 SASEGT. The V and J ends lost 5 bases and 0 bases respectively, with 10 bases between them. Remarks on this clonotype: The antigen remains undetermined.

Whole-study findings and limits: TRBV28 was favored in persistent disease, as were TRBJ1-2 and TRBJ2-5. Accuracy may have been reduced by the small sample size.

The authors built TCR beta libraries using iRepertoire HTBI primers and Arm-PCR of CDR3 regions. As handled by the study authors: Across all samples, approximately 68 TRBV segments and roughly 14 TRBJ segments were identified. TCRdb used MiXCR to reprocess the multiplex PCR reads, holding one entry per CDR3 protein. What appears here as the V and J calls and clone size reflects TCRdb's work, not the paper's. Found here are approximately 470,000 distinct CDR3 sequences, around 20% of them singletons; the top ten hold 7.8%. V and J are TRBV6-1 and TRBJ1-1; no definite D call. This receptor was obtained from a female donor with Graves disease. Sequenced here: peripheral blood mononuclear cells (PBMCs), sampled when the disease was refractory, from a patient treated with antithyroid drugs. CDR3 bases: TGTGCCAGCAGTCCTACGACGGTGAACACTGAAGCTTTCTTT. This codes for CASSPTTVNTEAFF.